These T cell receptor beta chains were read from a single sample in a study of shared clonotypes between healthy human individuals. Produced via immunoSEQ multiplex PCR; TCRdb's table is partial and in-frame only. The repertoire holds roughly 1,100,000 clones, more than 60% seen once, with over 1.3% in the top ten. The source material was memory CD4+ T cells sorted from blood. Every receptor here comes from a young man in good health. CDR3s include the opening cysteine and the closing phenylalanine or tryptophan. A D gene is named only where the DNA matches it firmly. A row's size may be missing; if present it is once, few, many or a size class.

V	D	size	J	DNA	CDR3
TRBV5-1	.	few	TRBJ1-2	TGCGCCAGCAGCTTGGGAGGAAACTATGGCTACACCTTC	CASSLGGNYGYTF
TRBV14	.	.	TRBJ2-6	TGTGCCAGCAGCGTGTATCTTGGGGCCAACGTCCTGACTTTC	CASSVYLGANVLTF
TRBV6-6	.	.	TRBJ2-7	TGTGCCAGCAGTTACTCGATGGGGGACGGCTACGAGCAGTACTTC	CASSYSMGDGYEQYF
TRBV2	.	.	TRBJ2-7	TGTGCCAGCAGTGCGGACGCCGCCTACGAGCAGTACTTC	CASSADAAYEQYF
TRBV19	.	.	TRBJ1-2	TGTGCCAGTAGTAGTGGACAGAAGTATGGCTACACCTTC	CASSSGQKYGYTF
TRBV2	.	few	TRBJ1-4	TGTGCCAGCAAGCAGGGGACAACTAATGAAAAACTGTTTTTT	CASKQGTTNEKLFF
TRBV6-6	TRBD1	.	TRBJ1-5	TGTGCCAGCAGTTCCCCCGACAGGGGCAATCAGCCCCAGCATTTT	CASSSPDRGNQPQHF
TRBV5-6	TRBD1	.	TRBJ1-4	TGTGCCAGCAGCCTGGGACAGAGCGAAAAACTGTTTTTT	CASSLGQSEKLFF
TRBV7-8	.	.	TRBJ2-2	TGTGCCAGCAGCTTAGAGACAGCTTTCGGGGAGCTGTTTTTT	CASSLETAFGELFF
TRBV18	TRBD2	.	TRBJ2-7	TGTGCCAGCTCAGGACTAGCGGGAGATGGCGAGCAGTACTTC	CASSGLAGDGEQYF
TRBV30	.	.	TRBJ2-3	TGTGCCTGGAGTGTGAAGGGCACAGATACGCAGTATTTT	CAWSVKGTDTQYF
TRBV10-1	.	.	TRBJ2-5	TGCGCCAGCAGTGGACCTCTACCGGCTCCGGGGGCCCAGTACTTC	CASSGPLPAPGAQYF
TRBV5-5	.	.	TRBJ2-7	TGTGCCAGCAGCTTGGAGGGGACCTACGAGCAGTACTTC	CASSLEGTYEQYF
TRBV7-8	.	many	TRBJ2-2	TGTGCCAGCAGGGACCAAATTATAAGGGACGGGGAGCTGTTTTTT	CASRDQIIRDGELFF
TRBV7-3	.	.	TRBJ2-3	TGTGCCAGCAGCTCCCCCCCGGATACGCAGTATTTT	CASSSPPDTQYF
TRBV10-3	.	.	TRBJ2-7	TGTGCCATCAGTGATTCAGTATCCGAGCAGTACTTC	CAISDSVSEQYF
TRBV27	TRBD1	.	TRBJ1-1	TGTGCCAGCAGTTTGGACAGGAGGATTATGAACACTGAAGCTTTCTTT	CASSLDRRIMNTEAFF
TRBV7-9	.	once	TRBJ1-4	TGTGCCAGCTCGGCGGGTCGGTTCGAAAAACTGTTTTTT	CASSAGRFEKLFF
TRBV4-1	TRBD2	.	TRBJ2-1	TGCGCCAGCAGCCAAGTGCAGTATCCTAGCGGGAGGGATGAGCAGTTCTTC	CASSQVQYPSGRDEQFF
TRBV30	.	.	TRBJ1-4	TGTGCCGGGAACGGGACACCTAATGAAAAACTGTTTTTT	CAGNGTPNEKLFF
TRBV5-1	.	.	TRBJ1-3	TGCGCCAGCAGCTTGGGGACAACTGGAAACACCATATATTTT	CASSLGTTGNTIYF
TRBV7-9	.	few	TRBJ2-1	TGTGCCAGCAGCCCCCGTGGAGCCTACAATGAGCAGTTCTTC	CASSPRGAYNEQFF
TRBV27	.	.	TRBJ1-5	TGTGCCAGCAGTTTATATGGACAAAATCAGCCCCAGCATTTT	CASSLYGQNQPQHF
TRBV6-5	.	.	TRBJ1-4	TGTGCCAGGGGGCAGGGGAATGAAAAACTGTTTTTT	CARGQGNEKLFF
TRBV2	TRBD2	once	TRBJ2-4	TGTGCCAGCAGTGAGCGAGTAGCGGGGGACCTAGCCAAAAACATTCAGTACTTC	CASSERVAGDLAKNIQYF
TRBV10-3	TRBD1	.	TRBJ2-5	TGTGCCATCAGTGACCCGGACAGGAGGGAGACCCAGTACTTC	CAISDPDRRETQYF
TRBV30	.	.	TRBJ1-1	TGTGCCTGGAGTCAGGACGGGGGGTCCACTGAAGCTTTCTTT	CAWSQDGGSTEAFF
TRBV2	.	once	TRBJ1-4	TGTGCCACCGAATCCGCAGGGGTTACTAATGAAAAACTGTTTTTT	CATESAGVTNEKLFF
TRBV27	.	.	TRBJ1-2	TGTGCCAGCAGGGGTGTTTCGTCTTCTAACTATGGCTACACCTTC	CASRGVSSSNYGYTF
TRBV6-6	.	.	TRBJ1-1	TGTGCCAGCAGTTACCAGGAGAACACTGAAGCTTTCTTT	CASSYQENTEAFF
TRBV19	.	few	TRBJ2-2	TGTGCCAGTAGTCACAGGATGAACACCGGGGAGCTGTTTTTT	CASSHRMNTGELFF
TRBV18	TRBD2	once	TRBJ2-7	TGTGCCAGCTCACCACGGGAGGGCCCTTACGAGCAGTACTTC	CASSPREGPYEQYF
TRBV5-6	.	once	TRBJ2-1	TGTGCCAGCAGCCCCGGGAATAGAGCCCCAAACAATGAGCAGTTCTTC	CASSPGNRAPNNEQFF
TRBV7-9	.	.	TRBJ2-1	TGTGCCAGCGGAGGTACACCGTCCTACAATGAGCAGTTCTTC	CASGGTPSYNEQFF
TRBV5-1	TRBD2	.	TRBJ2-3	TGCGCCAGCAGCTTGAGGGCTAGCGGGGATGATACGCAGTATTTT	CASSLRASGDDTQYF
TRBV18	.	.	TRBJ1-5	TGTGCCAGCTCGCTCAGGGATTCAAACAATCAGCCCCAGCATTTT	CASSLRDSNNQPQHF
TRBV6-1	TRBD2	.	TRBJ2-1	TGTGCCAGCAGTGAAGTGACTAGCGGACTATACAATGAGCAGTTCTTC	CASSEVTSGLYNEQFF